This note documents a single T cell receptor (beta chain) sequence. What it binds is not known. This entry is derived from a study of cytomegalovirus exposure and HLA in healthy donors. Study information: An earlier analysis identified 95 million to 120 million unique TCR beta sequences in about 200 million T cells. Whole-study results and caveats: Immune exposure was documented only through CMV serostatus.

The CDR3 has 15 amino acids. Germline V lookup: CDR1 ENHRY, CDR2 SYGVKD. Trimming took off 0 bases at V and 7 bases at J, with 15 bases between the two ends. In the PCR, 60 Vbeta and 13 Jbeta primers were used. Authors' processing steps: Roughly 11 million of the approximately 80 million unique TCR beta chains counted in a later analysis were shared. TCRdb's copy holds only in-frame clones and misses some; the assay was immunoSEQ multiplex PCR. That table furnishes V, J and clone size, whereas the DNA furnished D and trimming. The sample yields around 90,000 clones, approximately 65% seen once. The receptor was isolated from a woman younger than 45 in good health and CMV-seropositive. Sequencing was performed on PBMCs. The chain couples TRBV10-3 to TRBJ1-2, with a possible D match to TRBD1 (6 bases). The CDR3 protein is CAISESTRTASGYTF. In DNA, the CDR3 is TGTGCCATCAGTGAGTCGACTCGGACAGCTTCTGGCTACACCTTC.